A single sample gave rise to the 30 T cell receptor beta chains below, sequenced in a study of cytomegalovirus exposure and HLA in healthy donors. This table comes from immunoSEQ multiplex PCR, and its TCRdb copy is limited to in-frame clones, with some not included. The table has about 98,000 clones, 87% seen once. Source material: PBMCs. The source is a woman aged 25 to 39 in good health and CMV-seronegative.

V and J are TRBV7-8 and TRBJ2-6; 10 bases are a match to TRBD2. The CDR3 has 17 amino acids. The ends lost 6 bases at V and 1 base at J; junction bases unmatched: 6. Per germline, CDR1 SGHVS and CDR2 FQNEAQ. As DNA, the CDR3 is TGTGCCAGCAGTGTGTTAGCGGGAGGATCTGGGGCCAACGTCCTGACTTTC. This gives the protein CASSVLAGGSGANVLTF.

This clone turned up a few times. The chain joins TRBV2 to TRBJ2-3; 7 nucleotides line up with TRBD1. V lost 5 bases, J lost 5 bases, and 1 base stayed unmatched. The germline V gene encodes CDR1 SNHLY and CDR2 FYNNEI. CDR3 length: 12 residues. This CDR3 is CASSRDRDTQYF. CDR3 bases: TGTGCCAGCAGTCGGGACAGAGATACGCAGTATTTT.

The J gene is TRBJ1-4, the V gene TRBV5-1, with a weak D call TRBD1 (6 bases). The CDR3 loop spans 16 amino acids. Trimming left V 0 bases short and J 5 bases short, with 14 bases between. Germline values: CDR1 SGHRS, CDR2 YFSETQ. Written as DNA, the CDR3 is TGCGCCAGCAGCTTGGCAAGTTTACAGGGAAATGAAAAACTGTTTTTT. It encodes CASSLASLQGNEKLFF.

The chain is built from TRBV2 and TRBJ2-1, with 8 bases that match TRBD1. The V and J ends lost 11 bases and 6 bases, in that order; junction bases with no gene match: 12. CDR3 length equals 14 residues. Germline CDR1 is SNHLY and CDR2 is FYNNEI. DNA for the CDR3: TGTGCCGGTAGAGGGGACAGGTATATCAATGAGCAGTTCTTC. As protein: CAGRGDRYINEQFF.

The V call is TRBV11-2, the J call TRBJ1-5; TRBD1 aligns across 8 bases. The CDR3 covers 18 residues. Germline V gene data show CDR1 as SGHAT and CDR2 as FQNNGV. V dropped 3 bases and J dropped 0; count of bases not matched to a gene: 10. The CDR3 is CASSFGQGPSYSNQPQHF. CDR3 coding DNA: TGTGCCAGCAGCTTCGGACAGGGCCCATCCTATAGCAATCAGCCCCAGCATTTT.

This clone appeared once. This chain joins TRBV7-9 and TRBJ2-5, with TRBD1 matching 9 bases. In germline, CDR1 is SEHNR, CDR2 FQNEAQ (reference sequence). Trimming at V came to 4 bases and at J to 6 bases, leaving 6 bases not matched to a gene. This CDR3 has 14 residues. The CDR3 region has the DNA TGTGCCAGCAGCTCACAGGGGGCCGAGAAGACCCAGTACTTC. This translates into CASSSQGAEKTQYF. Drawing the rest from reference TRBV7-9 and TRBJ2-5, the complete variable domain is DTGVSQNPRHKITKRGQNVTFRCDPISEHNRLYWYRQTLGQGPEFLTYFQNEAQLEKSRLLSDRFSAERPKGSFSTLEIQRTEQGDSAMYLCASSSQGAEKTQYFGPGTRLLVL.

The chain couples TRBV7-9 to TRBJ2-7; TRBD1 matches 7 bases. CDR1 is SEHNR and CDR2 is FQNEAQ in the germline V gene (reference sequence). V was pared by 1 base and J by 2 bases, with 5 bases of the junction left unmatched. CDR3 size: 15 residues. The CDR3 region is CASSLVRTGAYEQYF. The CDR3 bases are TGTGCCAGCAGCTTAGTAAGGACAGGCGCCTACGAGCAGTACTTC.

The rearrangement uses TRBV9 and TRBJ2-3; TRBD1 matches at 8 bases. After removal of 4 bases from V and 4 bases from J, the junction contained 8 bases not matched to a gene. Germline V lookup: CDR1 SGDLS, CDR2 YYNGEE. The CDR3 is 15 amino acids. CDR3 DNA sequence: TGTGCCAGCAGCTTTCGGACAGGGTCGGCAGATACGCAGTATTTT. Translation gives CASSFRTGSADTQYF.

The CDR3 DNA follows: TGTGCCAGCAGCTTTGTGGGCCTAACACTGGCAGACTCCTACGAGCAGTACTTC. Residues: CASSFVGLTLADSYEQYF. The chain combines TRBV5-6 with TRBJ2-7, with no clear D. The V gene's germline CDR1 is SGHDT and CDR2 YYEEEE. V lost 2 bases to trimming and J lost 0 bases, with 21 bases between them. This CDR3 has 18 residues. The whole variable domain, filled in from reference TRBV5-6 and TRBJ2-7, reads DAGVTQSPTHLIKTRGQQVTLRCSPKSGHDTVSWYQQALGQGPQFIFQYYEEEERQRGNFPDRFSGHQFPNYSSELNVNALLLGDSALYLCASSFVGLTLADSYEQYFGPGTRLTVT.

This chain uses TRBV4-2 with TRBJ2-5, with 12 bases matching TRBD1. The CDR3 runs 16 residues. Germline V gene lookup returns CDR1 LGHNA and CDR2 YNFKEQ. Germline trimming cut 1 base from V and 5 bases from J; bases unmatched to any gene: 5. The CDR3 reads CASSQVGTGGLETQYF. Written as DNA, the CDR3 is TGTGCCAGCAGCCAAGTTGGGACAGGGGGCCTGGAGACCCAGTACTTC.

This sequence joins TRBV5-1 and TRBJ2-2; no clear D. Trimming removed 5 bases from V and 8 bases from J, with 13 bases in between. The germline CDR1 and CDR2 sequences are SGHRS and YFSETQ. CDR3 length: 13 amino acids. The CDR3 spells CASRGNSGGELFF. DNA for the CDR3: TGCGCCAGCAGGGGCAACTCCGGAGGGGAGCTGTTTTTT.

This clone was found a few times. The chain employs TRBV15 and TRBJ1-4; a weak D match, TRBD1 (5 bases). CDR1 is LNHNV and CDR2 is YYDKDF in the germline V gene (reference sequence). The CDR3 is 14 amino acids. V lost 6 bases and J lost 6, with 14 bases in between. This chain's CDR3 is CATSNTGSDEKLFF. In DNA, the CDR3 is TGTGCCACCAGTAATACAGGATCGGATGAAAAACTGTTTTTT.

This sequence joins TRBV19 and TRBJ2-1; D possibly corresponds to TRBD2 (6 bases). The V gene's germline CDR1 is LNHDA and CDR2 SQIVND (reference sequence). Trimming cost V 4 bases and J 2 bases, with 9 bases left between them. CDR3 length equals 14 residues. The CDR3 region is CASSKAGTYNEQFF. CDR3 coding DNA: TGTGCCAGTAGTAAGGCGGGAACCTACAATGAGCAGTTCTTC.

The chain carries TRBV5-6 and TRBJ2-3; TRBD2 matches 8 bases. This CDR3 comprises 16 residues. V trimming: 2 bases; J trimming: 5 bases; junction bases outside the gene matches: 10. Germline CDR1 SGHDT, CDR2 YYEEEE. The CDR3 spells CASSLVAGKAGDTQYF. CDR3 bases: TGTGCCAGCAGCTTAGTAGCGGGAAAAGCCGGAGATACGCAGTATTTT.

J is TRBJ2-6 and V is TRBV19; the D is unclear. In germline, CDR1 is LNHDA, CDR2 SQIVND (reference sequence). This CDR3 is 15 amino acids long. V lost 3 bases, J lost 0 bases, and 6 bases lay in between. CDR3 region: CASSMAVSGANVLTF. The CDR3 region has the DNA TGTGCCAGTAGTATGGCTGTCTCTGGGGCCAACGTCCTGACTTTC.

V and J are TRBV5-6 and TRBJ1-2; 8 bases are shared with TRBD1. The CDR3 has 15 amino acids. Per the germline V gene, CDR1 is SGHDT and CDR2 is YYEEEE. The junction had 13 bases not matched to a gene; V was cut back by 4 bases and J by 8 bases. The DNA of the CDR3 is TGTGCCAGCAGCCCGGGGACAGGTAGTCTGAGGGGCTACACCTTC. It codes for CASSPGTGSLRGYTF.

The genes are TRBV25-1 and TRBJ2-3; the match to TRBD2 covers 9 bases. V lost 4 bases to trimming and J lost 0 bases; unmatched junction nucleotides: 11. The CDR3 is made up of 18 amino acids. Germline CDR1 reads MGHDK; CDR2 reads SYGVNS. CDR3 in DNA: TGTGCCAGCAGTGGAATTAGCGGGAGTATATTGAGCACAGATACGCAGTATTTT. It is translated as CASSGISGSILSTDTQYF.

The chain uses TRBV15 and TRBJ2-7; 8 nucleotides line up with TRBD1. The CDR3 sequence is 13 residues long. Germline V gene lookup returns CDR1 LNHNV and CDR2 YYDKDF (reference sequence). V dropped 5 bases and J dropped 5; count of bases not matched to a gene: 5. DNA of the CDR3: TGTGCCACCAGCCAGGACAGGGTAGACGAGCAGTACTTC. It is translated as CATSQDRVDEQYF.

The rearrangement joins TRBV5-4 to TRBJ1-2; D perhaps matches TRBD1 (6 bases). V was trimmed by 4 bases and J by 3 bases, leaving 13 bases between them. CDR3 length equals 14 residues. CDR1 and CDR2 (germline): SGHNT, YYREEE (reference sequence). As DNA, the CDR3 is TGTGCCAGCAGCCGGTGGGCAGGGGACTATGGCTACACCTTC. Its translation: CASSRWAGDYGYTF.

CDR3 nucleotide sequence: TGTGCCAGCAGCCGGTCTCTCAGAGGACAGCTTCACTATGGCTACACCTTC. Its translation is CASSRSLRGQLHYGYTF. The chain is built from TRBV11-2 and TRBJ1-2; D might be TRBD1 (6 bases). The CDR3 contains 17 residues. V was pared by 5 bases and J by 3 bases, with 22 bases between. Germline assignment: CDR1 SGHAT and CDR2 FQNNGV.

This rearrangement joins TRBV5-1 to TRBJ2-7; D might be TRBD2 (7 bases). Trimming cost V 6 bases and J 2 bases, with 15 bases left between them. CDR1 is SGHRS and CDR2 is YFSETQ in the germline V gene. The CDR3 runs to 14 residues. The CDR3 nucleotides read TGCGCCAGCACTCTCCGGGGGGCCCCCTACGAGCAGTACTTC. It translates to CASTLRGAPYEQYF.

J is TRBJ1-1 and V is TRBV11-2; TRBD1 aligns across 9 bases. V dropped 5 bases and J dropped 5; count of bases not matched to a gene: 3. Germline assignment: CDR1 SGHAT and CDR2 FQNNGV. The CDR3 runs 13 residues. CDR3 region: CASSPDRGTEAFF. The CDR3 bases are TGTGCCAGCAGCCCGGACAGGGGAACTGAAGCTTTCTTT. The variable domain in full, with the rest retrieved from reference TRBV11-2 and TRBJ1-1, is EAGVAQSPRYKIIEKRQSVAFWCNPISGHATLYWYQQILGQGPKLLIQFQNNGVVDDSQLPKDRFSAERLKGVDSTLKIQPAKLEDSAVYLCASSPDRGTEAFFGQGTRLTVV.

The chain combines TRBV9 with TRBJ2-1, with TRBD2 identical over 7 bases. The CDR3 is 14 amino acids. V was pared by 0 bases and J by 7 bases, with 4 bases of the junction left unmatched. From germline, CDR1 is SGDLS and CDR2 YYNGEE. The CDR3 bases are TGTGCCAGCAGCGTAGAAGTTAGCGGGAATGAGCAGTTCTTC. It is translated as CASSVEVSGNEQFF.

The table lists this clone with a few counts. This chain connects TRBV13 to TRBJ2-7; TRBD2 agrees at 11 bases. Trimming removed 5 bases from V and 4 bases from J; junction bases left unmatched: 10. The CDR3 consists of 16 residues. The V gene's germline CDR1 is PRHDT and CDR2 FYEKMQ (reference sequence). CDR3 nucleotides: TGTGCCAGCAGCGTTATGGGGGGACTAGCGGCTTACGAGCAGTACTTC. Its protein is CASSVMGGLAAYEQYF.

The chain uses TRBV29-1 and TRBJ2-5; TRBD2 is a possible D gene (6 bases). V was cut by 3 bases and J by 2 bases, with 10 bases left in between. Germline assignment: CDR1 SQVTM and CDR2 ANQGSEA. The CDR3 totals 13 residues. The CDR3 is CSVDSGGQETQYF. CDR3 sequence (DNA): TGCAGCGTTGACTCTGGGGGGCAAGAGACCCAGTACTTC.

The chain recombines TRBV7-7 with TRBJ2-1; TRBD1 aligns across 11 bases. Germline loops: CDR1 SSHAT, CDR2 FNYEAQ (reference sequence). The CDR3 has 17 amino acids. The J segment lost 5 bases and the V segment lost 5 bases, leaving 11 bases of the junction unmatched. CDR3 protein: CASSPNPGQGADNEQFF. CDR3 DNA sequence: TGTGCCAGCAGCCCGAACCCCGGACAGGGGGCTGACAATGAGCAGTTCTTC. The whole variable domain, filled in from reference TRBV7-7 and TRBJ2-1, reads GAGVSQSPRYKVTKRGQDVTLRCDPISSHATLYWYQQALGQGPEFLTYFNYEAQPDKSGLPSDRFSAERPEGSISTLTIQRTEQRDSAMYRCASSPNPGQGADNEQFFGPGTRLTVL.

The CDR3 DNA is TGCGCCAGCAGCTTGGGGGCCTTGTCCTACGAGCAGTACTTC. Translation gives CASSLGALSYEQYF. V and J are TRBV5-1 and TRBJ2-7; no clear D. V gave up 0 bases and J gave up 1 base, with 8 bases separating them. Germline assignment: CDR1 SGHRS and CDR2 YFSETQ. The CDR3 totals 14 residues.

There are a few counts of this clone. This chain uses TRBV5-3 with TRBJ2-5; maybe TRBD2 (6 bases). TRBV5-3 is labeled an ORF, and its function is uncertain. The V end lost 0 bases, the J end lost 5 bases, and 8 bases lay between the germline ends. The CDR3 consists of 13 residues. CDR3 sequence (DNA): TGTGCCAGAAGCTTGGCACGGGGGGAGACCCAGTACTTC. Translating it yields CARSLARGETQYF.

CDR3 loop: CASSSPEEGPFKNTEAFF. The CDR3 DNA follows: TGTGCCAGCTCTTCCCCCGAGGAGGGTCCCTTCAAAAACACTGAAGCTTTCTTT. The chain links TRBV5-4 to TRBJ1-1; D is ambiguous. V was clipped by 7 bases and J by 2 bases, with 27 bases between them. CDR3 size: 18 residues. CDR1 and CDR2 from the germline V gene are SGHNT and YYREEE (reference sequence).

The chain carries TRBV2 and TRBJ1-4; maybe TRBD1 (6 bases). Germline loops: CDR1 SNHLY, CDR2 FYNNEI. The CDR3 runs 14 residues. V was cut by 7 bases and J by 6 bases, with 15 bases left in between. DNA for the CDR3: TGTGCCAGCAAGAAGGACAGCGGATATGAAAAACTGTTTTTT. It translates to CASKKDSGYEKLFF.